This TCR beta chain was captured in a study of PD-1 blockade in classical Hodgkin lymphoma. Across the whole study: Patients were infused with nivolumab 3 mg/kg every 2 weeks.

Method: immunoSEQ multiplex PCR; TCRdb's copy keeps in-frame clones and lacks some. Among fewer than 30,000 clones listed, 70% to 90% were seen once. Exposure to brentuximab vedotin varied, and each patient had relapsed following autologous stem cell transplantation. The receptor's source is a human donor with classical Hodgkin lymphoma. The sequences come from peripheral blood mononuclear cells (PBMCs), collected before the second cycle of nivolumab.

CDR3 sequence (DNA): TGTGCCAGCAGCCTGGGACTAGCGGAATACGAGCAGTACTTC. Translating gives CASSLGLAEYEQYF. The chain joins TRBV7-2 to TRBJ2-7; 11 bases fit TRBD2. Looked up from germline, CDR1 is SGHTA and CDR2 is FQGNSA. CDR3 size: 14 residues. V lost 5 bases and J lost 4; bases outside the gene matches: 4.